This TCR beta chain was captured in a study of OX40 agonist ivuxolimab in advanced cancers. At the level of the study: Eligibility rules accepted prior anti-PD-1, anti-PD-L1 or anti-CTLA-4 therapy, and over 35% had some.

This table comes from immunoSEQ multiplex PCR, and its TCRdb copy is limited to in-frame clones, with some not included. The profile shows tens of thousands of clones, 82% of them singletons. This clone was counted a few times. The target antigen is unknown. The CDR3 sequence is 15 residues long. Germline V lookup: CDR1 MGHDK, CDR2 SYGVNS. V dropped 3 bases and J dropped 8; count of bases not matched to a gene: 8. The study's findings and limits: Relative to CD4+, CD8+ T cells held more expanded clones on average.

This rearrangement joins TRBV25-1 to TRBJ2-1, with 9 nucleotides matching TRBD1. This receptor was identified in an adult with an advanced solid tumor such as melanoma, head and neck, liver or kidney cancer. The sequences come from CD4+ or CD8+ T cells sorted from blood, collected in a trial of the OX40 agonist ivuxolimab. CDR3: CASSEAGQGYHEQFF. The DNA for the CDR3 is TGTGCCAGCAGTGAGGCCGGACAGGGGTACCATGAGCAGTTCTTC.